This T cell receptor beta chain was captured by sequencing in a study of beta chain features in type 1 diabetes. Findings of the study overall: Among patients with Type 1 diabetes, TCRB CDR3s were moderately but significantly shorter in every one of the four CD4+ subsets.

Expressed TCRB transcripts were sequenced after all isolated RNA was converted to cDNA. Using immunoSEQ multiplex PCR, the repertoire was profiled, and TCRdb retains in-frame clones only, with some absent. The sample carries 200,000 to 300,000 clones, around 13% recorded once. The CDR3 spans 15 residues. Germline trimming cut 0 bases from V and 2 bases from J; bases unmatched to any gene: 4. Germline V gene sequence: CDR1 SGHRS, CDR2 YFSETQ. A note on this clone: Its antigen is unidentified. At the DNA level, this CDR3 is encoded by other sequences in the same sample as well.

The source of this sequence is a young man with type 1 diabetes. Material for sequencing was naive CD4+ T cells from blood. The chain has TRBV5-1 and TRBJ1-1; 7 nucleotides align to TRBD1. CDR3 amino acids: CASSLDPGGNTEAFF. DNA for the CDR3: TGCGCCAGCAGCTTGGACCCAGGGGGTAACACTGAAGCTTTCTTT.